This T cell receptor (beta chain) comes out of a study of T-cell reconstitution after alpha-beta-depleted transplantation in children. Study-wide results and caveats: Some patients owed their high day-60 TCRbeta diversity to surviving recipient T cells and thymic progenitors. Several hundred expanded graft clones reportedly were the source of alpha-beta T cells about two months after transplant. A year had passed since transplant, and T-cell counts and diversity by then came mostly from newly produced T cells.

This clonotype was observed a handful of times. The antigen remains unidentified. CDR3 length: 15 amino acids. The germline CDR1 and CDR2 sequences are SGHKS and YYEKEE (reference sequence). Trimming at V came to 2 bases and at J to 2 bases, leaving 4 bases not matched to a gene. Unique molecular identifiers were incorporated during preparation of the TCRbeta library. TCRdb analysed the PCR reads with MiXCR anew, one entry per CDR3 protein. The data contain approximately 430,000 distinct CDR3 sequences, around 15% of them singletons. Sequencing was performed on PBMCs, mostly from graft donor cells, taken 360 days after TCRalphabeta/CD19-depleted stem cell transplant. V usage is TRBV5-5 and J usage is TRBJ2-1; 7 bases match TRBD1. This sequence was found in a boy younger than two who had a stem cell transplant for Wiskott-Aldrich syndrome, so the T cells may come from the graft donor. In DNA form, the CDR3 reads TGTGCCAGCAGCTTTGGGGACAGCCCCTACAATGAGCAGTTCTTC. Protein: CASSFGDSPYNEQFF.